The rows below give T cell receptor beta chains drawn from one sample of a study of blood T cells in healthy people across ages. MiXCR, run by TCRdb on the 5' RACE reads, gives a single entry per CDR3 protein. The sample records some 900,000 distinct CDR3 sequences, around 48% being singletons. The specimen was blood. Every receptor here comes from a man aged 25 to 45 in good health. Each CDR3 is given with its conserved first and last residue. Fields, in order: V gene, clone size, J gene, D gene, CDR3 protein, CDR3 DNA. D genes are given only for firm matches. Rows give clone size only sometimes, using once, few, many, or a class for an expanded clone.

>TRBV4-3|-|TRBJ2-3|TRBD1
CASSQEKGGQGSTDTQYF
TGCGCCAGCAGCCAAGAAAAGGGGGGACAGGGATCCACAGATACGCAGTATTTT
>TRBV29-1|few|TRBJ1-2|-
CSVEDRGTAYGYTF
TGCAGCGTTGAAGATCGCGGGACGGCCTATGGCTACACCTTC
>TRBV12-3/TRBV12-4|-|TRBJ2-3|-
CASSFGGQGDTEYF
TGTGCCAGCAGTTTCGGTGGGCAGGGAGATACGGAGTATTTT
>TRBV7-9|once|TRBJ1-4|-
CASSLSRRNNEKLFF
TGTGCCAGCAGCTTATCCAGACGGAATAATGAAAAACTGTTTTTT
>TRBV10-3|-|TRBJ1-2|TRBD1
CAISPLGGTGSAGYTF
TGTGCCATCAGTCCCTTGGGGGGGACAGGGTCGGCTGGCTACACCTTC
>TRBV3-1|few|TRBJ1-2|-
CASSQGGSGYTF
TGTGCCAGCAGCCAAGGAGGTAGTGGCTACACCTTC
>TRBV5-1|-|TRBJ2-5|TRBD1
CASSKQGAPEETQYF
TGCGCCAGCAGCAAACAGGGGGCGCCTGAAGAGACCCAGTACTTC
>TRBV7-9|-|TRBJ1-1|-
CASSSERFPNTEAFF
TGTGCCAGCAGCTCGGAACGGTTTCCGAACACTGAAGCTTTCTTT
>TRBV18|few|TRBJ2-7|TRBD1
CASSPGTGGNYEQYF
TGTGCCAGCTCACCAGGGACAGGGGGCAATTACGAGCAGTACTTC
>TRBV5-1|few|TRBJ2-7|TRBD1
CASSTGQGANEQYF
TGCGCCAGCAGCACGGGACAGGGCGCAAACGAGCAGTACTTC
>TRBV6-2/TRBV6-3|-|TRBJ2-7|-
CASSKTGGAYEQYF
TGTGCCAGCAGTAAAACGGGGGGCGCGTACGAGCAGTACTTC
>TRBV3-1|many|TRBJ2-7|-
CASSQDDSFYEQYF
TGTGCCAGCAGCCAAGATGATAGTTTCTACGAGCAGTACTTC
>TRBV6-6|few|TRBJ2-1|-
CAASGPDGPFNEQFF
TGTGCCGCATCCGGCCCGGACGGACCCTTCAATGAGCAGTTCTTC